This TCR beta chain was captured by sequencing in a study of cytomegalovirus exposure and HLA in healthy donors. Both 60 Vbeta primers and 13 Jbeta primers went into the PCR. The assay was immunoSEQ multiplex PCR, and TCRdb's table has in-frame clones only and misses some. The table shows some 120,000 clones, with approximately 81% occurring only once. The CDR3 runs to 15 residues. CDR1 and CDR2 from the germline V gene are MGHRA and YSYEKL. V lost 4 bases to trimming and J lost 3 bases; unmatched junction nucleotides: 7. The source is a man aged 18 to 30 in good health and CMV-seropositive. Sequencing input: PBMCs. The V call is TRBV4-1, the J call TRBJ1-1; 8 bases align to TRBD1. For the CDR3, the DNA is TGCGCCAGCAGCCGCAGGGAACAGGGGGACACTGAAGCTTTCTTT. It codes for CASSRREQGDTEAFF.